One sample yielded the 23 T cell receptor beta chains listed below, sequenced in a study of neurological immune-mediated disorders. TCRdb redid the calling of the 5' RACE reads with MiXCR, one entry per CDR3 protein. The sample includes about 46,000 distinct CDR3 sequences, roughly 4.1% of them seen just once. Input material: PBMCs. These TCRs come from a woman aged 55 to 70 with multiple sclerosis.

The J gene is TRBJ2-6, the V gene TRBV18; no clear D. CDR3 length: 15 amino acids. The germline CDR1 and CDR2 sequences are KGHSH and LQKENI. The germline V and J ends were trimmed by 1 base and 0 bases, with 4 bases remaining between them. This CDR3 is CASSPRRSGANVLTF. The DNA of the CDR3 is TGTGCCAGCTCACCACGGCGCTCTGGGGCCAACGTCCTGACTTTC.

This clonotype was counted many times. The chain has TRBV5-1 and TRBJ1-4; TRBD1 matches 7 bases. The trim removed 2 bases at V and 0 bases at J, leaving 4 bases unmatched. Germline loops: CDR1 SGHRS, CDR2 YFSETQ. This CDR3 is 16 amino acids long. The CDR3 reads CASSLNGQATNEKLFF. The CDR3 DNA follows: TGCGCCAGCAGCTTAAATGGACAGGCAACTAATGAAAAACTGTTTTTT.

This clonotype was seen many times. Here the CDR3 reads CASSFGANTEAFF. The CDR3 DNA is TGTGCCAGCAGTTTTGGGGCGAACACTGAAGCTTTCTTT. The chain recombines TRBV12-3 or TRBV12-4 with TRBJ1-1; weak D call: TRBD1 (5 bases). The length of the CDR3 is 13 residues. V shed 3 bases and J shed 1 base, with 6 bases lying between them.

This clonotype was picked up a small number of times. CDR3 in amino acids: CASSQRSGARNTEAFF. In DNA form, the CDR3 reads TGTGCCAGCAGCCAAAGGTCGGGGGCGCGTAACACTGAAGCTTTCTTT. The chain links TRBV3-1 to TRBJ1-1; possibly TRBD1 for D (6 bases). Germline loops: CDR1 LGHDT, CDR2 YNNKEL (reference sequence). Deletions cut 2 bases from V and 2 bases from J, with 15 bases between. The CDR3 totals 16 residues.

This clonotype has a count of ten or more. This sequence joins TRBV20-1 and TRBJ2-1, with 11 bases aligning to TRBD2. Germline CDR1 reads DFQATT; CDR2 reads SNEGSKA (reference sequence). Trimming removed 6 bases from V and 5 bases from J; junction bases left unmatched: 6. There are 14 residues in the CDR3. This CDR3 is CSASATSGNNEQFF. CDR3 coding DNA: TGCAGTGCGAGTGCGACTAGCGGGAACAATGAGCAGTTCTTC.

This clonotype was observed at least ten times. This chain uses TRBV20-1 with TRBJ2-1, with 13 bases matching TRBD2. Germline assignment: CDR1 DFQATT and CDR2 SNEGSKA (reference sequence). The J segment lost 10 bases and the V segment lost 1 base, leaving 7 bases of the junction unmatched. The CDR3 runs to 15 residues. The CDR3 nucleotides read TGCAGTGCTAGAGTCCCGGGACTAGCGGGAAGAGAGCAGTTCTTC. Encoded protein: CSARVPGLAGREQFF.

This chain joins TRBV20-1 and TRBJ2-2; no reliable D call. The V end lost 1 base, the J end lost 7 bases, and 7 bases lay between the germline ends. The CDR3 covers 12 residues. Germline assignment: CDR1 DFQATT and CDR2 SNEGSKA (reference sequence). The CDR3 loop reads CSARAASGELFF. In DNA, the CDR3 is TGCAGTGCTAGAGCGGCTAGCGGGGAGCTGTTTTTT.

With respect to this clonotype: The CDR3 ends on some other residue instead of the conserved phenylalanine or tryptophan, so this is likely a read error. V is TRBV6-1 and J is TRBJ2-3, with D possibly matching TRBD2 (6 bases). CDR1 is MNHNS and CDR2 is SASEGT in the germline V gene. Between the trimmed V and J ends, which lost 8 bases and 0 bases, there was a span of 15 bases. The CDR3 is 15 residues long. In DNA, the CDR3 is TGTGCCAGCGGGGGGTTCTCTTCTAGCACAGATACGCAGTATAAT. It encodes CASGGFSSSTDTQYN.

The sample holds many counts of this clonotype. Here the CDR3 reads CASSFDGPTGELFF. CDR3 nucleotide sequence: TGCGCCAGCAGCTTCGACGGGCCCACCGGGGAGCTGTTTTTT. The rearrangement links TRBV5-1 to TRBJ2-2; D not certain. The germline V gene encodes CDR1 SGHRS and CDR2 YFSETQ. V lost 2 bases and J lost 4, with 9 bases in between. This CDR3 spans 14 amino acids.

This clonotype appeared many times. The rearrangement joins TRBV10-3 to TRBJ2-3; 10 bases agree with TRBD2. The V gene end was trimmed by 0 bases and the J gene end by 4 bases; junction bases not matched to a gene: 10. The CDR3 contains 18 residues. Per the germline V gene, CDR1 is ENHRY and CDR2 is SYGVKD. The chain's CDR3 is CAISESIGLAGASDTQYF. DNA for the CDR3: TGTGCCATCAGTGAGTCGATAGGCCTAGCGGGAGCATCAGATACGCAGTATTTT.

This clonotype was seen a handful of times. This chain links TRBV6-2 or TRBV6-3 with TRBJ1-1; tentatively, D is TRBD1 (5 bases). V shed 4 bases and J shed 7 bases, with 7 bases lying between them. The CDR3 has 11 amino acids. Germline V gene data show CDR1 as MNHEY and CDR2 as SVGEGT. In nucleotides, the CDR3 is TGTGCCAGCAGTTTCGACAGTGAAGCTTTCTTT. It encodes CASSFDSEAFF.

This clonotype was counted a few times. This rearrangement joins TRBV5-1 to TRBJ2-3; D remains ambiguous. The CDR3 consists of 13 residues. CDR1 and CDR2 (germline): SGHRS, YFSETQ. V lost 0 bases to trimming and J lost 4 bases, with 6 bases between them. CDR3 DNA sequence: TGCGCCAGCAGCTTGGGCTGGGCAGATACGCAGTATTTT. This gives the protein CASSLGWADTQYF.

The chain has TRBV20-1 and TRBJ1-6, with D maybe TRBD1 (5 bases). V lost 5 bases and J 6 bases, leaving 11 bases between the germline ends. The CDR3 contains 13 residues. CDR1 is DFQATT, CDR2 SNEGSKA, per germline (reference sequence). CDR3 nucleotide sequence: TGCAGTGCTTGCCCGGGGCGTAATTCACCCCTCCACTTT. This gives the protein CSACPGRNSPLHF.

This clonotype was detected ten times or more. The chain carries TRBV29-1 and TRBJ2-5; D is ambiguous. The length of the CDR3 is 12 residues. The germline V gene has CDR1 SQVTM and CDR2 ANQGSEA. Trimming left V 4 bases short and J 0 bases short, with 6 bases between. CDR3 loop: CSVGQNQETQYF. The DNA of the CDR3 is TGCAGCGTTGGGCAAAACCAAGAGACCCAGTACTTC.

This clonotype has more than one count but fewer than ten. V usage is TRBV5-1 and J usage is TRBJ1-2, with 8 bases fitting TRBD1. V was pared by 3 bases and J by 5 bases, with 6 bases of the junction left unmatched. Looked up from germline, CDR1 is SGHRS and CDR2 is YFSETQ. The CDR3 runs 14 residues. The CDR3 bases are TGCGCCAGCAGCTGGGTGACAGGGGTATATGGCTACACCTTC. This codes for CASSWVTGVYGYTF.

This clonotype was recorded at least ten times. The chain joins TRBV12-3 or TRBV12-4 to TRBJ2-3; TRBD2 agrees at 7 bases. CDR3 size: 15 residues. With V trimmed by 7 bases and J by 8 bases, 15 bases remained unmatched. CDR3: CASTPSGLGGSTQYF. The CDR3 DNA follows: TGTGCCAGCACCCCTAGCGGACTCGGCGGTTCTACGCAGTATTTT.

This clonotype was counted many times. V usage is TRBV4-1 and J usage is TRBJ2-7; the D gene is possibly TRBD2 (5 bases). Per germline, CDR1 MGHRA and CDR2 YSYEKL. The CDR3 has 14 amino acids. V was shortened by 3 bases and J by 5 bases, with 14 bases between the two germline ends. CDR3 region: CASSHPAVGDEQYF. The CDR3 bases are TGCGCCAGCAGCCACCCAGCGGTCGGGGACGAGCAGTACTTC.

This clonotype was observed at least ten times. The CDR3 DNA reads TGTGCCAGCAGCTTGCAGGGACTAGCGCAAGTTAATGAGCAGTTCTTC. The encoded protein is CASSLQGLAQVNEQFF. This chain joins TRBV11-2 and TRBJ2-1, with 10 bases that match TRBD2. J gave up 7 bases and V 3 bases, and 9 bases lay outside the gene matches. Per the germline V gene, CDR1 is SGHAT and CDR2 is FQNNGV. The CDR3 has 16 residues.

This clonotype was seen a handful of times. This rearrangement joins TRBV12-3 or TRBV12-4 to TRBJ1-6; D might be TRBD1 (6 bases). V lost 3 bases and J lost 8, with 11 bases in between. The CDR3 runs 14 residues. Here the CDR3 reads CASSFDRSDSPLHF. In nucleotides, the CDR3 is TGTGCCAGCAGTTTCGACAGGAGTGATTCACCCCTCCACTTT.

This clonotype was detected many times. The CDR3 bases are TGTGCCAGCACACGCGACAGGCTCCGCTCTGGGGCCAACGTCCTGACTTTC. It codes for CASTRDRLRSGANVLTF. The chain carries TRBV28 and TRBJ2-6, with a tentative D call TRBD1 (6 bases). This CDR3 is 17 amino acids long. V was cut by 7 bases and J by 0 bases, with 16 bases left in between. Germline V gives CDR1 MDHEN, CDR2 SYDVKM.

In this sample, this clonotype turned up many times. This chain uses TRBV7-2 with TRBJ2-3; 8 bases line up with TRBD1. With V trimmed by 5 bases and J by 3 bases, 4 bases remained unmatched. This CDR3 contains 14 residues. Germline V gene data show CDR1 as SGHTA and CDR2 as FQGNSA. The CDR3 reads CASSLRQGTDTQYF. As DNA, the CDR3 is TGTGCCAGCAGCCTGAGACAGGGGACAGATACGCAGTATTTT.

This clonotype was found a few times. This sequence joins TRBV4-3 and TRBJ2-1; 9 bases align to TRBD2. Per germline, CDR1 LGHNA and CDR2 YSLEER. The CDR3 spans 19 residues. Unmatched junction bases numbered 11, after V lost 1 base and J lost 1 base. CDR3 DNA sequence: TGCGCCAGCAGCCAAGGGGGACAGATAGCGGGAGTTTCCTACAATGAGCAGTTCTTC. Translated, it gives CASSQGGQIAGVSYNEQFF.

This clonotype was seen ten or more times. The CDR3 loop reads CASSQDGGEQFF. The DNA for the CDR3 is TGTGCCAGCAGCCAAGACGGGGGGGAGCAGTTCTTC. The V and J genes are TRBV3-1 and TRBJ2-1; TRBD2 agrees at 7 bases. The ends lost 0 bases at V and 10 bases at J; junction bases unmatched: 0. The germline gives CDR1 LGHDT, CDR2 YNNKEL (reference sequence). The CDR3 sequence is 12 residues long.